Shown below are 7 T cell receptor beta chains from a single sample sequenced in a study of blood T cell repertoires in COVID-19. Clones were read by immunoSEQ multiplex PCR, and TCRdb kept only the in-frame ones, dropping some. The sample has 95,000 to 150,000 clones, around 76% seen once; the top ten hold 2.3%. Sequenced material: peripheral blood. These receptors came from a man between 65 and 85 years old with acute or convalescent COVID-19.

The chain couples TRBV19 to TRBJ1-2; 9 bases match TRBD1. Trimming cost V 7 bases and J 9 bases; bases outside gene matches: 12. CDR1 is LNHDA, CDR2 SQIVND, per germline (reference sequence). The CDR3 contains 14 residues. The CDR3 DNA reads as TGTGCCAGTACTCTGACAGGGGGTTACGATCGCTACACCTTC. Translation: CASTLTGGYDRYTF. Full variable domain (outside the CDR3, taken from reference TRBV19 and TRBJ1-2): DGGITQSPKYLFRKEGQNVTLSCEQNLNHDAMYWYRQDPGQGLRLIYYSQIVNDFQKGDIAEGYSVSREKKESFPLTVTSAQKNPTAFYLCASTLTGGYDRYTFGSGTRLTVV.

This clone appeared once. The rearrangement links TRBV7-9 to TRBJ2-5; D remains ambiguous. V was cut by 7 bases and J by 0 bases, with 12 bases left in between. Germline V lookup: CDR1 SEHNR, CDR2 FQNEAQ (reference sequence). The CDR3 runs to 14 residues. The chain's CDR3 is CASNLDTYQETQYF. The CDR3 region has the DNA TGTGCCAGCAACCTAGATACGTACCAAGAGACCCAGTACTTC.

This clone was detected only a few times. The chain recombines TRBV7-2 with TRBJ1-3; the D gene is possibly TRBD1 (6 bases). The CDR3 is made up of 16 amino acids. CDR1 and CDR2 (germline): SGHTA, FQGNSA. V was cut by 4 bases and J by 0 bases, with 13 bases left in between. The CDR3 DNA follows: TGTGCCAGCAGCTCTAGGCTAGGGGGCTCTGGAAACACCATATATTTT. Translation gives CASSSRLGGSGNTIYF.

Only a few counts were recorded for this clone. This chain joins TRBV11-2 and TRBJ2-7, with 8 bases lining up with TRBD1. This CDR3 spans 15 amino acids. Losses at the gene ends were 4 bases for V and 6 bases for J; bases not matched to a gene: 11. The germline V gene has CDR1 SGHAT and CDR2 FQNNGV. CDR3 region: CASSSATDRVGEQYF. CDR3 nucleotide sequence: TGTGCCAGCAGCTCAGCAACGGACAGGGTTGGCGAGCAGTACTTC.

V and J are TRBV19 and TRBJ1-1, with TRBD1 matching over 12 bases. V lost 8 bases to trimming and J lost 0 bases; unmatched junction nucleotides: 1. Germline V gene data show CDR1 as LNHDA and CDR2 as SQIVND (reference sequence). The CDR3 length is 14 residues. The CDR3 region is CASGTGGLNTEAFF. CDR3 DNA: TGTGCCAGTGGGACAGGGGGCTTGAACACTGAAGCTTTCTTT.

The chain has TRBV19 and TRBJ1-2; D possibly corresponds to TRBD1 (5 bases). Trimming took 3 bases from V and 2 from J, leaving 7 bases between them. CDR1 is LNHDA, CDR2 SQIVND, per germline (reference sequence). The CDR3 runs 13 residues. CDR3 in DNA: TGTGCCAGTAGTATTTCAGGGAACTATGGCTACACCTTC. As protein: CASSISGNYGYTF.

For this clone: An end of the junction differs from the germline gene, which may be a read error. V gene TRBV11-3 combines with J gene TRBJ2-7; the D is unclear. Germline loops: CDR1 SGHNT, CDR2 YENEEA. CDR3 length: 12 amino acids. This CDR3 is CASSLNLGEKYF. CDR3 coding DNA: TGTGCCAGCAGCTTAAATCTAGGCGAGAAGTACTTC.